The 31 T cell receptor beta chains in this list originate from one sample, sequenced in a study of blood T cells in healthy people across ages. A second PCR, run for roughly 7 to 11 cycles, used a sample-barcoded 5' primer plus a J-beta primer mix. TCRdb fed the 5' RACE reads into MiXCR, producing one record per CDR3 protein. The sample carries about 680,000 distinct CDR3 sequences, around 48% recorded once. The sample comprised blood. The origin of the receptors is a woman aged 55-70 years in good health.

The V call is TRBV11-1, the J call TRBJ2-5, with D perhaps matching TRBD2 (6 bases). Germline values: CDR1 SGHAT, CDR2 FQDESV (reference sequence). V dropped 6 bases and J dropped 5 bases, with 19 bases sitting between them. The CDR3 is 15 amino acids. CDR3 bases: TGTGCCAGCAGGGCGCAACCCGGGACTGGTGAGACCCAGTACTTC. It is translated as CASRAQPGTGETQYF.

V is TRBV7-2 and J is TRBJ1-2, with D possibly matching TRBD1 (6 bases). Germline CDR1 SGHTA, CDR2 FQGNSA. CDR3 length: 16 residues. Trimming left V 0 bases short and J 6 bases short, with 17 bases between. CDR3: CASSLAGGPDPDGYTF. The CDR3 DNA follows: TGTGCCAGCAGCTTAGCGGGGGGCCCCGACCCGGATGGCTACACCTTC.

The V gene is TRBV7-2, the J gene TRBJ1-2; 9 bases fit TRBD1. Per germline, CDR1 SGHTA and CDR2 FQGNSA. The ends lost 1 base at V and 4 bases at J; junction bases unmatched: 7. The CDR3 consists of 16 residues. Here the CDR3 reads CASSLGGTGIGYGYTF. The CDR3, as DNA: TGTGCCAGCAGCTTAGGCGGGACAGGGATCGGCTATGGCTACACCTTC.

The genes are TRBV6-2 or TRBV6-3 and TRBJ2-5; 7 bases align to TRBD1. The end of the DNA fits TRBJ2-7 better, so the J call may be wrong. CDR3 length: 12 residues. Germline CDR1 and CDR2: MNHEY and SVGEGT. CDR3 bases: TGTGCCGTCGGACAGGACTCTTACGAGCAGTACTTC. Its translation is CAVGQDSYEQYF.

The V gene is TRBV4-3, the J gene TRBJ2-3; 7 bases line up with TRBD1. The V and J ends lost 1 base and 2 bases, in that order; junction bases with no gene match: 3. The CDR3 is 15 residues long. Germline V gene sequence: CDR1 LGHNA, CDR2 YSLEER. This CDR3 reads CASSQGQGTTDTQYF. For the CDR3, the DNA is TGCGCCAGCAGCCAAGGACAGGGCACCACAGATACGCAGTATTTT.

This chain's CDR3 is CASSPPRQEPYEQYF. The CDR3 DNA is TGTGCCAGCTCACCACCGAGGCAGGAACCCTACGAGCAGTACTTC. The chain employs TRBV18 and TRBJ2-7; D not certain. The length of the CDR3 is 15 residues. CDR1 KGHSH and CDR2 LQKENI come from the germline V gene. V was clipped by 0 bases and J by 2 bases, with 11 bases between them.

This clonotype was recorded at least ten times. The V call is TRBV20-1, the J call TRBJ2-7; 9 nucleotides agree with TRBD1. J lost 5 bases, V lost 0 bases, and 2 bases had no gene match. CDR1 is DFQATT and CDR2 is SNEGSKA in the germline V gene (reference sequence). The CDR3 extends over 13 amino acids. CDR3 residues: CSARDTGGNEQYF. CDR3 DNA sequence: TGCAGTGCTAGAGACACAGGGGGCAACGAGCAGTACTTC.

The CDR3 sequence: CASRLAEGSYEQYF. In nucleotides, the CDR3 is TGTGCCAGTCGACTAGCGGAGGGCTCCTACGAGCAGTACTTC. The J gene is TRBJ2-7, the V gene TRBV19; 9 bases are a match to TRBD2. The ends lost 8 bases at V and 0 bases at J; junction bases unmatched: 5. Germline CDR1 is LNHDA and CDR2 is SQIVND (reference sequence). The CDR3 is 14 amino acids.

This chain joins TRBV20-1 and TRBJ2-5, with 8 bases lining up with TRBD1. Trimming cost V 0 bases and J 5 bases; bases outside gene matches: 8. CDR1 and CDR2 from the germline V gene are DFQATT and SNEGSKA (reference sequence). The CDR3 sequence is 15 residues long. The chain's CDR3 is CSAREPTGVGETQYF. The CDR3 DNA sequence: TGCAGTGCTAGAGAACCGACAGGGGTGGGGGAGACCCAGTACTTC.

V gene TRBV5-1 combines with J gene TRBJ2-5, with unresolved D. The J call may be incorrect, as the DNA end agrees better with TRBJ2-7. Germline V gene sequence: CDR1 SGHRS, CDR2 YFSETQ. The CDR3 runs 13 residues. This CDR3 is CASSTKVSGEQYF. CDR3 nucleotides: TGCGCCAGCAGCACAAAGGTCAGTGGCGAGCAGTACTTC.

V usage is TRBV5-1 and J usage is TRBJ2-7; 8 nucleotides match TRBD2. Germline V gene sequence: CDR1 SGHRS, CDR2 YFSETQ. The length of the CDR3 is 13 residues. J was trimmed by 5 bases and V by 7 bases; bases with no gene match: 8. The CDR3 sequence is CASGREGPHEQYF. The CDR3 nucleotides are TGCGCCAGCGGTCGGGAGGGCCCCCACGAGCAGTACTTC.

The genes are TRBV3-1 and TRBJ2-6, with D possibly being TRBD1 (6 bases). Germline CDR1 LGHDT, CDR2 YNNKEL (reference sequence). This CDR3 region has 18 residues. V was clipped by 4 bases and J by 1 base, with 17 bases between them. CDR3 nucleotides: TGTGCCAGCAGCCGGCCCGGAACAGGGTTGTCTGGGGCCAACGTCCTGACTTTC. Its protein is CASSRPGTGLSGANVLTF. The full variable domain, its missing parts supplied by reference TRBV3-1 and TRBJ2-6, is DTAVSQTPKYLVTQMGNDKSIKCEQNLGHDTMYWYKQDSKKFLKIMFSYNNKELIINETVPNRFSPKSPDKAHLNLHINSLELGDSAVYFCASSRPGTGLSGANVLTFGAGSRLTVL.

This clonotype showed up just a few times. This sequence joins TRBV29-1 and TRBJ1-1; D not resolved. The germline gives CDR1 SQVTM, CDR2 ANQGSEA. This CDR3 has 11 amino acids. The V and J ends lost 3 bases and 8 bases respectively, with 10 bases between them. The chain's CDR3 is CSVDSDLEAFF. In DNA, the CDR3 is TGCAGCGTTGATTCAGACCTGGAAGCTTTCTTT.

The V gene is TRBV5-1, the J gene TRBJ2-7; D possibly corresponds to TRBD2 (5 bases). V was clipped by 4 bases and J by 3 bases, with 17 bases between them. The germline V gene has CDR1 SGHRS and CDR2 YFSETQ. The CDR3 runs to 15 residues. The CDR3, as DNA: TGCGCCAGCAGCCCTGGCCTGGGCGGGTTCTACGAGCAGTACTTC. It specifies CASSPGLGGFYEQYF.

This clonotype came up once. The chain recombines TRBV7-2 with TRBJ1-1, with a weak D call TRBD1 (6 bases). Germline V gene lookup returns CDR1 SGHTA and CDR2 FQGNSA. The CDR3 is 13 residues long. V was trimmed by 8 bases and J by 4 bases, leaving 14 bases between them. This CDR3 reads CASHSVGATEAFF. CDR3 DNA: TGTGCCAGCCACTCCGTGGGGGCCACTGAAGCTTTCTTT. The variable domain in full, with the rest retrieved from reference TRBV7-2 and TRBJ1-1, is GAGVSQSPSNKVTEKGKDVELRCDPISGHTALYWYRQSLGQGLEFLIYFQGNSAPDKSGLPSDRFSAERTGGSVSTLTIQRTQQEDSAVYLCASHSVGATEAFFGQGTRLTVV.

CDR3 sequence reads: CASSLTTSGFNEQFF. As DNA, the CDR3 is TGTGCCAGCAGCTTAACAACTAGCGGGTTCAATGAGCAGTTCTTC. V gene TRBV7-3 combines with J gene TRBJ2-1; the match to TRBD2 covers 9 bases. Germline V gives CDR1 SGHTA, CDR2 FQGTGA. The CDR3 has 15 residues. The V gene end was trimmed by 0 bases and the J gene end by 6 bases; junction bases not matched to a gene: 3.

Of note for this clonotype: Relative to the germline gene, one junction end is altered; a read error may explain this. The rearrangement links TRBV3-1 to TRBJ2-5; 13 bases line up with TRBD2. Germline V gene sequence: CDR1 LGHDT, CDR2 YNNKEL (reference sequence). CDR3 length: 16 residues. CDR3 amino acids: CTSSLRTSGSRETQYF. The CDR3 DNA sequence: TGTACCAGCAGCCTGCGGACTAGCGGGAGCAGGGAGACCCAGTACTTC.

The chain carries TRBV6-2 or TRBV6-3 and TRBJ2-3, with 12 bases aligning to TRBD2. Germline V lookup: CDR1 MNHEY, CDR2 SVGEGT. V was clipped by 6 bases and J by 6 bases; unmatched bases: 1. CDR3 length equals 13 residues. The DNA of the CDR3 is TGTGCCAGCAGGACTAGCGGGAGTGATACGCAGTATTTT. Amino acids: CASRTSGSDTQYF.

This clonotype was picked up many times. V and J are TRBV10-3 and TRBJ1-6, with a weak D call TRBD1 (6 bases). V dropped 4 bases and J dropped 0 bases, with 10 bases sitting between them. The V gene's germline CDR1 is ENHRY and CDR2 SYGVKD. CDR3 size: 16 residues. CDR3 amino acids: CAISADRFSYNSPLHF. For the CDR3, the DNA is TGTGCCATCAGTGCTGACAGGTTCTCCTATAATTCACCCCTCCACTTT.

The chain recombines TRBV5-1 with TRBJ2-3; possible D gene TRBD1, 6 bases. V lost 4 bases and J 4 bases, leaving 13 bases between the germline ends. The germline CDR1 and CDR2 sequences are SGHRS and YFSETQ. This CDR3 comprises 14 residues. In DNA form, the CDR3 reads TGCGCCAGCAGCCGAAGACAGGTCCCAGATACGCAGTATTTT. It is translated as CASSRRQVPDTQYF.

Here the CDR3 reads CASSRLQGAEAGELFF. The CDR3 DNA sequence: TGCGCCAGCAGCCGACTACAGGGGGCGGAGGCCGGGGAGCTGTTTTTT. V and J are TRBV4-3 and TRBJ2-2; TRBD1 aligns across 9 bases. The V gene end was trimmed by 4 bases and the J gene end by 6 bases; junction bases not matched to a gene: 9. CDR1 is LGHNA and CDR2 is YSLEER in the germline V gene. The CDR3 sequence is 16 residues long.

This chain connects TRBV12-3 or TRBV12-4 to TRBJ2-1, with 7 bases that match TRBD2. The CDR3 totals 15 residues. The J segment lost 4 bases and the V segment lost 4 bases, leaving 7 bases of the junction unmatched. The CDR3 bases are TGTGCCAGCAGTTATCGGGCTAGCGGTTACAATGAGCAGTTCTTC. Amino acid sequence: CASSYRASGYNEQFF.

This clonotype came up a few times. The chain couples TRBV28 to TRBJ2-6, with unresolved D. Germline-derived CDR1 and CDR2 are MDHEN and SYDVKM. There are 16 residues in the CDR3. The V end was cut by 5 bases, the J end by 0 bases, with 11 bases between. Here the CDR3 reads CASSLYSTSGANVLTF. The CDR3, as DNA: TGTGCCAGCAGTCTGTATTCCACCTCTGGGGCCAACGTCCTGACTTTC.

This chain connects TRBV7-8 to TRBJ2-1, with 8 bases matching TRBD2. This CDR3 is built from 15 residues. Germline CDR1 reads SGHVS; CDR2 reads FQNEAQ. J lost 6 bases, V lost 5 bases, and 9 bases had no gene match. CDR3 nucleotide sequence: TGTGCCAGCAGCCAGCCGGGACTAGGGTTCAATGAGCAGTTCTTC. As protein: CASSQPGLGFNEQFF.

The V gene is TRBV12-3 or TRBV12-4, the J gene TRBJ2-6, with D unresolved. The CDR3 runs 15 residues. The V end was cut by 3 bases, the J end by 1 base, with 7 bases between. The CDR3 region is CASSLFPSGANVLTF. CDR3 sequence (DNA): TGTGCCAGCAGTTTGTTTCCATCTGGGGCCAACGTCCTGACTTTC.

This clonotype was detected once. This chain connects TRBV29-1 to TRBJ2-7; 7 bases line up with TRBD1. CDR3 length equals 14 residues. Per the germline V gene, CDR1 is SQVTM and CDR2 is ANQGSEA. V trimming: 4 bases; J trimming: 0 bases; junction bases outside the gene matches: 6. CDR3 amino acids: CSVGGTVLSYEQYF. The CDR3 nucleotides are TGCAGCGTTGGGGGGACAGTACTCTCCTACGAGCAGTACTTC.

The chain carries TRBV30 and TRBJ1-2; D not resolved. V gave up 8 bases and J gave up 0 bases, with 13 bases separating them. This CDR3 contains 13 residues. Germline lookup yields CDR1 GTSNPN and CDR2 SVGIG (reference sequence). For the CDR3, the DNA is TGTGCCCGTTACAGTCCTCCTAACTATGGCTACACCTTC. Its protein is CARYSPPNYGYTF. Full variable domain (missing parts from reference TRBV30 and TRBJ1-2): SQTIHQWPATLVQPVGSPLSLECTVEGTSNPNLYWYRQAAGRGLQLLFYSVGIGQISSEVPQNLSASRPQDRQFILSSKKLLLSDSGFYLCARYSPPNYGYTFGSGTRLTVV.

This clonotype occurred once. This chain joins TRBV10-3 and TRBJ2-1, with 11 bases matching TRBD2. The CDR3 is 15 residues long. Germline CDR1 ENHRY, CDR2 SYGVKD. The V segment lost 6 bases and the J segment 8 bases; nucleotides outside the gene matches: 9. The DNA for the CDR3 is TGTGCCATCAGGAATAGCGGGAGGGCCGATGATGAGCAGTTCTTC. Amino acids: CAIRNSGRADDEQFF.

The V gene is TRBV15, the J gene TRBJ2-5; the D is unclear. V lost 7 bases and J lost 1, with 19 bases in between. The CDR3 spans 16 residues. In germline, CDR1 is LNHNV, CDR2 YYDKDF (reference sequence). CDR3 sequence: CATTRYGRAGQETQYF. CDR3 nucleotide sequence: TGTGCCACCACACGTTATGGTAGAGCAGGCCAAGAGACCCAGTACTTC.

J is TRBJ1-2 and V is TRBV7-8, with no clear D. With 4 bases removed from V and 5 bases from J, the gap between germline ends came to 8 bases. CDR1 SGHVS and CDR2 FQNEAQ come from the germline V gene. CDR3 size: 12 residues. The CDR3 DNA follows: TGTGCCAGCAGCTCGAAATGGTATGGCTACACCTTC. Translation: CASSSKWYGYTF.

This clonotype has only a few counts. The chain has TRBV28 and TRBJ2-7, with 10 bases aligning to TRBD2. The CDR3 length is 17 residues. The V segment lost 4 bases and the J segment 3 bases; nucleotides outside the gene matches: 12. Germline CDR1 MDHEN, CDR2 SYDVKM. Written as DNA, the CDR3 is TGTGCCAGCAGTTCCGGGTCGGCTAGCGGGGGCTACTACGAGCAGTACTTC. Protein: CASSSGSASGGYYEQYF.